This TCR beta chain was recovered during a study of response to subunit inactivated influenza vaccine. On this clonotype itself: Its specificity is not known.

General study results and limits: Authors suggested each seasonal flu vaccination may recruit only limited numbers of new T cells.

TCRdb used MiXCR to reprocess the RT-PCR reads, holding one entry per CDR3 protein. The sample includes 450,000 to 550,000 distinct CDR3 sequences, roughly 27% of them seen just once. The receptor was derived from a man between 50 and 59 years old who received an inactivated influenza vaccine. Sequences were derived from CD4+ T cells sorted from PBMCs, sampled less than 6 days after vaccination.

As DNA, the CDR3 is TGTGCCAGCAGCGTAGATGGGGTTTCGGGAGAGACCCAGTACTTC. Amino acids: CASSVDGVSGETQYF. The chain combines TRBV9 with TRBJ2-5; D not resolved. CDR3 size: 15 residues. Germline loops: CDR1 SGDLS, CDR2 YYNGEE. With 0 bases removed from V and 4 bases from J, the gap between germline ends came to 13 bases.